The next 25 T cell receptor beta chains were all read from a single sample in a study of blood T cell repertoires in COVID-19. Sequencing was performed with immunoSEQ multiplex PCR; in TCRdb, only in-frame clones are kept and a portion is missing. The data hold 250,000 to 350,000 clones, with more than 70% observed a single time. The sample consisted of peripheral blood. The receptors here all came from a woman aged 25 to 39 with COVID-19, enrolled during active disease.

The V gene is TRBV19, the J gene TRBJ1-5; D possibly corresponds to TRBD1 (5 bases). This CDR3 spans 14 amino acids. The V gene lost 7 bases and the J gene lost 0 bases, with 10 bases spanning the gap. CDR1 is LNHDA and CDR2 is SQIVND in the germline V gene (reference sequence). CDR3 sequence (DNA): TGTGCCAGTAAACAGGACTATAGCAATCAGCCCCAGCATTTT. This codes for CASKQDYSNQPQHF.

The rearrangement uses TRBV4-1 and TRBJ2-7; 8 nucleotides align to TRBD1. This CDR3 region has 16 residues. Germline V gene data show CDR1 as MGHRA and CDR2 as YSYEKL. With V trimmed by 5 bases and J by 0 bases, 9 bases remained unmatched. CDR3 sequence reads: CASSSQQGESSYEQYF. DNA of the CDR3: TGCGCCAGCAGCAGTCAACAGGGGGAAAGCTCCTACGAGCAGTACTTC.

This clone came up a few times. The genes are TRBV20-1 and TRBJ2-5, with D uncertain. V lost 3 bases to trimming and J lost 7 bases, with 9 bases between them. From germline, CDR1 is DFQATT and CDR2 SNEGSKA (reference sequence). This CDR3 contains 11 residues. The CDR3: CSASIGRTQYF. The CDR3 DNA is TGCAGTGCTAGTATTGGTAGGACCCAGTACTTC.

This chain uses TRBV15 with TRBJ2-2; D remains unclear. CDR1 and CDR2 (germline): LNHNV, YYDKDF (reference sequence). This CDR3 contains 15 residues. Trimming removed 1 base from V and 0 bases from J, with 6 bases in between. CDR3 nucleotide sequence: TGTGCCACCAGCAGAGCCAGGACGAACACCGGGGAGCTGTTTTTT. Translation: CATSRARTNTGELFF.

The chain employs TRBV7-2 and TRBJ1-5, with 7 bases matching TRBD1. V shed 2 bases, J shed 4 bases, and the junction held 2 bases outside the gene matches. The CDR3 length is 14 residues. Per germline, CDR1 SGHTA and CDR2 FQGNSA. DNA for the CDR3: TGTGCCAGCAGCTTAACAGGGGAAAATCAGCCCCAGCATTTT. This sequence encodes CASSLTGENQPQHF.

This chain joins TRBV5-6 and TRBJ2-2; TRBD1 agrees at 7 bases. J gave up 4 bases and V 4 bases, and 7 bases lay outside the gene matches. The CDR3 covers 15 residues. The germline V gene encodes CDR1 SGHDT and CDR2 YYEEEE. Here the CDR3 DNA reads TGTGCCAGCAGCCTATCGACAGGGTTCACCGGGGAGCTGTTTTTT. Encoded protein: CASSLSTGFTGELFF.

This clone occurred once. This chain joins TRBV11-2 and TRBJ2-4, with D perhaps TRBD1 (5 bases). Germline CDR1 is SGHAT and CDR2 is FQNNGV. This CDR3 contains 16 residues. The V end was cut by 5 bases, the J end by 5 bases, with 19 bases between. The CDR3 reads CASSAFTGRLENIQYF. CDR3 coding DNA: TGTGCCAGCAGCGCCTTTACAGGACGGCTAGAAAACATTCAGTACTTC. Combining the CDR3 with reference TRBV11-2 and TRBJ2-4 gives the whole variable domain EAGVAQSPRYKIIEKRQSVAFWCNPISGHATLYWYQQILGQGPKLLIQFQNNGVVDDSQLPKDRFSAERLKGVDSTLKIQPAKLEDSAVYLCASSAFTGRLENIQYFGAGTRLSVL.

The chain links TRBV6-5 to TRBJ2-5, with TRBD2 matching over 9 bases. V was clipped by 0 bases and J by 5 bases; unmatched bases: 4. This CDR3 region has 15 residues. Per germline, CDR1 MNHEY and CDR2 SVGAGI. For the CDR3, the DNA is TGTGCCAGCAGTTACTCGACCAGCGGGAGGGAGACCCAGTACTTC. This encodes CASSYSTSGRETQYF.

The rearrangement joins TRBV19 to TRBJ1-1; 7 bases are shared with TRBD1. The germline CDR1 and CDR2 sequences are LNHDA and SQIVND (reference sequence). The CDR3 has 14 residues. V lost 5 bases, J lost 1 base, and 4 bases stayed unmatched. As DNA, the CDR3 is TGTGCCAGTAGTCCCGGGACAGCGAACACTGAAGCTTTCTTT. Translated: CASSPGTANTEAFF.

The chain carries TRBV19 and TRBJ2-5, with 11 bases lining up with TRBD2. After removal of 4 bases from V and 1 base from J, the junction contained 5 bases not matched to a gene. This CDR3 comprises 16 residues. Germline CDR1 and CDR2: LNHDA and SQIVND (reference sequence). DNA of the CDR3: TGTGCCAGTAGTACCTGGACTAGCGGGCCCCAAGAGACCCAGTACTTC. It yields the protein CASSTWTSGPQETQYF. Looking up the rest from reference TRBV19 and TRBJ2-5 gives the full variable domain: DGGITQSPKYLFRKEGQNVTLSCEQNLNHDAMYWYRQDPGQGLRLIYYSQIVNDFQKGDIAEGYSVSREKKESFPLTVTSAQKNPTAFYLCASSTWTSGPQETQYFGPGTRLLVL.

V gene TRBV5-1 combines with J gene TRBJ2-1; 14 bases line up with TRBD2. CDR3 length equals 17 residues. Germline V gene data show CDR1 as SGHRS and CDR2 as YFSETQ. Losses at the gene ends were 9 bases for V and 0 bases for J; bases not matched to a gene: 8. The CDR3 sequence is CATGTSGRPASYNEQFF. CDR3 in DNA: TGCGCCACCGGGACTAGCGGGAGACCAGCCTCCTACAATGAGCAGTTCTTC.

On this clone: One end of the junction fails to match germline, which may point to a read error. The chain carries TRBV5-6 and TRBJ2-7; D might be TRBD2 (5 bases). The CDR3 has 18 amino acids. Germline CDR1 is SGHDT and CDR2 is YYEEEE. The CDR3 loop reads CASRLGPPEAQSSYEQYF. For the CDR3, the DNA is TGTGCCAGCAGGTTGGGTCCCCCGGAGGCCCAGAGCTCCTACGAGCAGTACTTC.

This chain links TRBV11-2 with TRBJ1-1; 8 bases map to TRBD1. This CDR3 contains 12 residues. The junction had 0 bases not matched to a gene; V was cut back by 5 bases and J by 4 bases. Germline V CDR1 and CDR2: SGHAT, FQNNGV. CDR3 coding DNA: TGTGCCAGCAGCACAGGGGGCACTGAAGCTTTCTTT. The encoded protein is CASSTGGTEAFF.

J is TRBJ1-4 and V is TRBV6-5; D not resolved. Germline V gene lookup returns CDR1 MNHEY and CDR2 SVGAGI. The CDR3 is 14 residues long. V lost 4 bases and J lost 7, with 13 bases in between. As DNA, the CDR3 is TGTGCCAGCAGTTCCCCGGATTGGAGTGAAAAACTGTTTTTT. As protein: CASSSPDWSEKLFF.

The chain employs TRBV5-6 and TRBJ2-7, with TRBD1 as a possible D gene (6 bases). The length of the CDR3 is 14 residues. Between the trimmed V and J ends, which lost 1 base and 4 bases, there was a span of 12 bases. Germline CDR1 SGHDT, CDR2 YYEEEE. In nucleotides, the CDR3 is TGTGCCAGCAGCTTGAGGGACATGCCATACGAGCAGTACTTC. Translated: CASSLRDMPYEQYF.

The V and J genes are TRBV9 and TRBJ1-5, with a possible D match to TRBD1 (6 bases). The CDR3 runs 15 residues. Germline loops: CDR1 SGDLS, CDR2 YYNGEE. V lost 4 bases, J lost 3 bases, and 14 bases lay in between. The CDR3, as DNA: TGTGCCAGCAGCTTTTCCGGGACACCCAATCAGCCCCAGCATTTT. Translating gives CASSFSGTPNQPQHF.

This clone was counted once. V is TRBV5-5 and J is TRBJ2-7; D gene uncertain. The CDR3 sequence is 13 residues long. Germline V gene lookup returns CDR1 SGHKS and CDR2 YYEKEE (reference sequence). Deletions cut 1 base from V and 6 bases from J, with 11 bases between. The chain's CDR3 is CASSLSGLPEQYF. Here the CDR3 DNA reads TGTGCCAGCAGCTTGTCGGGTTTGCCCGAGCAGTACTTC.

This rearrangement joins TRBV7-2 to TRBJ2-7; TRBD2 aligns across 7 bases. The V and J ends lost 5 bases and 3 bases, in that order; junction bases with no gene match: 10. From germline, CDR1 is SGHTA and CDR2 FQGNSA. The CDR3 sequence is 15 residues long. The CDR3, as DNA: TGTGCCAGCAGCCCTGGTGGAGCGGGAAACTACGAGCAGTACTTC. This encodes CASSPGGAGNYEQYF.

V and J are TRBV6-2 or TRBV6-3 and TRBJ1-2; D not resolved. CDR3 size: 14 residues. The V and J ends lost 3 bases and 4 bases respectively, with 12 bases between them. Germline V gene data show CDR1 as MNHEY and CDR2 as SVGEGT. The CDR3 region has the DNA TGTGCCAGCAGTTATGGAGCCAGCTTCTATGGCTACACCTTC. Translation: CASSYGASFYGYTF.

The V call is TRBV5-5, the J call TRBJ2-7, with 11 bases identical to TRBD2. The junction had 5 bases not matched to a gene; V was cut back by 4 bases and J by 2 bases. From germline, CDR1 is SGHKS and CDR2 YYEKEE (reference sequence). The CDR3 runs to 15 residues. CDR3 in amino acids: CASSPGLADPYEQYF. CDR3 DNA sequence: TGTGCCAGCAGCCCGGGACTAGCGGACCCCTACGAGCAGTACTTC.

CDR3 nucleotides: TGTGCCAGCAGCCACCCCGGACAGGTACGCGAGCAGTACTTC. It yields the protein CASSHPGQVREQYF. The V call is TRBV11-2, the J call TRBJ2-7; 7 bases align to TRBD1. There are 14 residues in the CDR3. V dropped 5 bases and J dropped 6; count of bases not matched to a gene: 10. CDR1 and CDR2 (germline): SGHAT, FQNNGV.

The chain carries TRBV28 and TRBJ1-6, with 9 bases lining up with TRBD1. V trimming: 6 bases; J trimming: 9 bases; junction bases outside the gene matches: 9. Germline CDR1 is MDHEN and CDR2 is SYDVKM. This CDR3 region has 15 residues. The CDR3 coding sequence is TGTGCCAGCAGATCCCTCGGGACAGGGACTTCACCCCTCCACTTT. Its protein product is CASRSLGTGTSPLHF.

V and J are TRBV7-2 and TRBJ2-1; a possible D gene is TRBD2 (6 bases). The CDR3 is 17 amino acids. CDR1 SGHTA and CDR2 FQGNSA come from the germline V gene. The ends were cut back, 5 bases at V and 5 bases at J, with 22 bases in the middle. CDR3 in amino acids: CASSARLLAESHNEQFF. The DNA for the CDR3 is TGTGCCAGCAGCGCCAGACTATTAGCGGAGTCCCACAATGAGCAGTTCTTC. The full variable domain, its missing parts supplied by reference TRBV7-2 and TRBJ2-1, is GAGVSQSPSNKVTEKGKDVELRCDPISGHTALYWYRQSLGQGLEFLIYFQGNSAPDKSGLPSDRFSAERTGGSVSTLTIQRTQQEDSAVYLCASSARLLAESHNEQFFGPGTRLTVL.

CDR3 bases: TGCAGCGTTGAAGTATCAGTGAACACTGAAGCTTTCTTT. It specifies CSVEVSVNTEAFF. This sequence joins TRBV29-1 and TRBJ1-1; no reliable D call. Trimming cost V 1 base and J 0 bases, with 6 bases left between them. Germline V gene lookup returns CDR1 SQVTM and CDR2 ANQGSEA. The CDR3 consists of 13 residues.

The chain carries TRBV30 and TRBJ2-1; TRBD1 matches 10 bases. The V gene's germline CDR1 is GTSNPN and CDR2 SVGIG (reference sequence). The V gene end was trimmed by 4 bases and the J gene end by 3 bases; junction bases not matched to a gene: 3. The CDR3 loop spans 14 amino acids. CDR3 nucleotides: TGTGCCTGGAAAGGGGACAGGGGCTACAATGAGCAGTTCTTC. As protein: CAWKGDRGYNEQFF.